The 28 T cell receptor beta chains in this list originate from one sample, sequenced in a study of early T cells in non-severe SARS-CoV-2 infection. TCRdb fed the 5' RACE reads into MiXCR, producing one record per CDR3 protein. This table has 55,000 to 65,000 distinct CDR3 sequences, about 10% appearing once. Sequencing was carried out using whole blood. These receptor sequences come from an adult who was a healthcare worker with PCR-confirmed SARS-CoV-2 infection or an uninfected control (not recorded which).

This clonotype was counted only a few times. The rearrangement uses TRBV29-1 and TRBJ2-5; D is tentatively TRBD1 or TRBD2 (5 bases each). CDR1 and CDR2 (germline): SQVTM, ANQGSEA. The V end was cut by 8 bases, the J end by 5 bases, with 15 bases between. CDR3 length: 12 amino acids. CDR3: CSFYRGEETQYF. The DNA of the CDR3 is TGCAGCTTCTATCGAGGGGAGGAGACCCAGTACTTC.

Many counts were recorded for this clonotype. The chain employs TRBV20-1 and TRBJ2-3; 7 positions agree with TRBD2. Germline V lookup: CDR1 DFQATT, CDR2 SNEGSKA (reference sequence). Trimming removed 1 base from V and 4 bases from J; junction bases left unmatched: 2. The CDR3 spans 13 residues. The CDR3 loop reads CSARGGGADTQYF. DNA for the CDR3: TGCAGTGCTAGAGGCGGGGGAGCAGATACGCAGTATTTT.

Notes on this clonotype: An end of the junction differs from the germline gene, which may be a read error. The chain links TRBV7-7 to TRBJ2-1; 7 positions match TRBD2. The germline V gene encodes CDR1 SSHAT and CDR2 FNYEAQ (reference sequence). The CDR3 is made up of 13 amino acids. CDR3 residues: CASSSSGAGEQFF. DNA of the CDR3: TGTGCTAGCAGCTCAAGCGGGGCGGGAGAGCAGTTCTTC.

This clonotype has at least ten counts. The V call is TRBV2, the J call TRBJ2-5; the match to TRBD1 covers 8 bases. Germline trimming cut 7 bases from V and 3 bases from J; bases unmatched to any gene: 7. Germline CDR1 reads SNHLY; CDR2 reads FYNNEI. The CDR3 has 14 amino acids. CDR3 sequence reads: CASIQGAEKETQYF. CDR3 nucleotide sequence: TGTGCCAGCATTCAGGGGGCGGAAAAAGAGACCCAGTACTTC.

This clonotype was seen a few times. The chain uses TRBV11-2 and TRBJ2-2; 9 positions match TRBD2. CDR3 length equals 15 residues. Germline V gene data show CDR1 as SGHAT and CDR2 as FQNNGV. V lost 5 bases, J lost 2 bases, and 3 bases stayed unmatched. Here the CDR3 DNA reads TGTGCCAGCAGCCCAGCGGGAGGAAACACCGGGGAGCTGTTTTTT. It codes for CASSPAGGNTGELFF.

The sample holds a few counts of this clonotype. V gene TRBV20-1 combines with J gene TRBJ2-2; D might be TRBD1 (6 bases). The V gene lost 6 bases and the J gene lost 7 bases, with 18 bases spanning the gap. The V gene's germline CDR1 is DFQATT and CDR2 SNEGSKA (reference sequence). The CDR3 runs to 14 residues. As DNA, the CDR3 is TGCAGTGCGAGTGGACAGTTACGTGGCGGGGAGCTGTTTTTT. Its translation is CSASGQLRGGELFF.

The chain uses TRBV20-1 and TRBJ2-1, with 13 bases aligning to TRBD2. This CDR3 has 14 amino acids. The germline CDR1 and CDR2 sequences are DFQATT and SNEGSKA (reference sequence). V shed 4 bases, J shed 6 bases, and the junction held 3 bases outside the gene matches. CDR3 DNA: TGCAGTGCTATAGGGACTAGCGGGACCAATGAGCAGTTCTTC. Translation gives CSAIGTSGTNEQFF.

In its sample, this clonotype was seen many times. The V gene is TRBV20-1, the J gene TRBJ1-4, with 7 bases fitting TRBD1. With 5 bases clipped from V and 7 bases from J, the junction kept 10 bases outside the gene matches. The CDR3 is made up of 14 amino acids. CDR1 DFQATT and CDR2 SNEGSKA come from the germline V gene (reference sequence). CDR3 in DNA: TGCAGTGCTTGTTCGCAGGGGGGGTGTGAAAAACTGTTTTTT. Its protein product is CSACSQGGCEKLFF.

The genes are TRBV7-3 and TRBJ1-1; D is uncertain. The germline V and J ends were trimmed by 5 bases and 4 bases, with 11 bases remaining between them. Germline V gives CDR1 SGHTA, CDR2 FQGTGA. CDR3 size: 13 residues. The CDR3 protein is CASSNIGVTEAFF. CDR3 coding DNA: TGTGCCAGCAGCAACATAGGAGTCACTGAAGCTTTCTTT.

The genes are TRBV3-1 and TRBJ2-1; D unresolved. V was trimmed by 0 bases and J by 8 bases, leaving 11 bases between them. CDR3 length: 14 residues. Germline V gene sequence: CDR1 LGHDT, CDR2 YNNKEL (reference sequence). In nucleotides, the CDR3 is TGTGCCAGCAGCCAAGATCGCCGGGCGTATGAGCAGTTCTTC. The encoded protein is CASSQDRRAYEQFF.

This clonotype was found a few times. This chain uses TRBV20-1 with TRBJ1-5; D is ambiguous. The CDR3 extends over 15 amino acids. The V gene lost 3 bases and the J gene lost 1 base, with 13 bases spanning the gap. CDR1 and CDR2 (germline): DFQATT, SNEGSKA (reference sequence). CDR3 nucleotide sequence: TGCAGTGCTAGGACCGCCGGCGGGAGCAATCAGCCCCAGCATTTT. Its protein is CSARTAGGSNQPQHF.

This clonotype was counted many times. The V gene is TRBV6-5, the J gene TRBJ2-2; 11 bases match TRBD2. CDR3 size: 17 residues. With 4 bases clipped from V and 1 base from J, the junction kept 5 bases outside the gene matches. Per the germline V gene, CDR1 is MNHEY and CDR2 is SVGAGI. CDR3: CASSSGLAAWNTGELFF. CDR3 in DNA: TGTGCCAGCAGTTCGGGACTAGCGGCATGGAACACCGGGGAGCTGTTTTTT.

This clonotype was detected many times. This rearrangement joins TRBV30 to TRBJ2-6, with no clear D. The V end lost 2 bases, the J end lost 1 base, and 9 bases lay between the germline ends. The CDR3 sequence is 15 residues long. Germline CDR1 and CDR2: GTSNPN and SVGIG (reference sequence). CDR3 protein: CAWSYKRSGANVLTF. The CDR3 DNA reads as TGTGCCTGGAGTTATAAGCGATCTGGGGCCAACGTCCTGACTTTC.

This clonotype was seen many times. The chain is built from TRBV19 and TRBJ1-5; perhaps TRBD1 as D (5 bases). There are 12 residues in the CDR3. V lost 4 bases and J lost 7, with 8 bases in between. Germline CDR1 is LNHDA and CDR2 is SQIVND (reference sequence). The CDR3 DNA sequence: TGTGCCAGTAGTACGCGGGACCAGCCCCAGCATTTT. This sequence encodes CASSTRDQPQHF.

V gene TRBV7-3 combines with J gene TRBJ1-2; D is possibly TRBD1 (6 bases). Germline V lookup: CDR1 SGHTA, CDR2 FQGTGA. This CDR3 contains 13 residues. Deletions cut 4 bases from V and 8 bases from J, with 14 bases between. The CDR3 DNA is TGTGCCAGCAGCTGGGCAGGGGTGTCGGGCTACACCTTC. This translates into CASSWAGVSGYTF.

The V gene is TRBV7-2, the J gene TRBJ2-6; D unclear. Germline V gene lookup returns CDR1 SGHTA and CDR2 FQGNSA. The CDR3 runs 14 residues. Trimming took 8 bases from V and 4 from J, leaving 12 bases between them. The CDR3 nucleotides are TGTGCCAGCGATCAAAGGTCAGGGGCCAACGTCCTGACTTTC. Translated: CASDQRSGANVLTF.

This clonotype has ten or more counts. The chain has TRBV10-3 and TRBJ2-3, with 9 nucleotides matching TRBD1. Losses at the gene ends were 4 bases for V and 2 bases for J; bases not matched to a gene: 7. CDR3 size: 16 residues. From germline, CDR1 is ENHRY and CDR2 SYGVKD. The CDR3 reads CAISGPDRGFTDTQYF. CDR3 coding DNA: TGTGCCATCAGTGGCCCGGACAGGGGCTTCACAGATACGCAGTATTTT.

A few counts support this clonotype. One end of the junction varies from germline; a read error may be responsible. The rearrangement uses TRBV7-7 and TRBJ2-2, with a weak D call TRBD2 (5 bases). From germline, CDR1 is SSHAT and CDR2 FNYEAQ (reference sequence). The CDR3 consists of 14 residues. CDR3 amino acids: CASSPRLNTGELFF. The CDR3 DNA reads TGTGCTAGCAGCCCGCGACTAAACACCGGGGAGCTGTTTTTT.

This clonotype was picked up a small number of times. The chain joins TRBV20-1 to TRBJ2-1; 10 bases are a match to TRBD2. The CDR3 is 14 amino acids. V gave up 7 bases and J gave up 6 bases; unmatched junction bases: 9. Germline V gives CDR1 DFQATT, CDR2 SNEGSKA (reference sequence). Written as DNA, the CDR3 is TGCAGTGTCCTGCGTGGGACTAGCGTCAATGAGCAGTTCTTC. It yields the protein CSVLRGTSVNEQFF.

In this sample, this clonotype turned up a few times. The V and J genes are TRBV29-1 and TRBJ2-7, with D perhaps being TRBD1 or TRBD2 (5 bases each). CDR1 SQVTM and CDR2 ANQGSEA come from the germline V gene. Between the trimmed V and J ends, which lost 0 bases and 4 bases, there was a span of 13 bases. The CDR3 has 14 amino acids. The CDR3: CSVEESGGIYEQYF. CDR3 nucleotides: TGCAGCGTTGAAGAGTCTGGGGGTATTTACGAGCAGTACTTC.

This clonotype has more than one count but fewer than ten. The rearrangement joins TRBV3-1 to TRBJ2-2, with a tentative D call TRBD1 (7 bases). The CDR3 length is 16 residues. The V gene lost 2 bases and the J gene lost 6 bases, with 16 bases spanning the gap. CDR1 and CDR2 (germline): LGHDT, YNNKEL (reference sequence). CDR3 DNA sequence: TGTGCCAGCAGCCAATTCCTGACAGGGAGGTCCGGGGAGCTGTTTTTT. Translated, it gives CASSQFLTGRSGELFF.

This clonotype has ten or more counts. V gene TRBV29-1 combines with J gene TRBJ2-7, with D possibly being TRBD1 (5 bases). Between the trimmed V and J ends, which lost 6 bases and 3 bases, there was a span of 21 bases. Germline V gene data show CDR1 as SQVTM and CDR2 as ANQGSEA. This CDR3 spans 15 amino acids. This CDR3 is CSVVLTVKGFYEQYF. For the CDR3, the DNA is TGCAGCGTGGTTTTGACGGTGAAGGGGTTCTACGAGCAGTACTTC.

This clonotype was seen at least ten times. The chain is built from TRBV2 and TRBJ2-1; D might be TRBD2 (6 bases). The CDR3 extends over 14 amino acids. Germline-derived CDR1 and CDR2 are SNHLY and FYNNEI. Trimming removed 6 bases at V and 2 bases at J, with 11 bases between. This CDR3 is CASRPGLTYNEQFF. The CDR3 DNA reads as TGTGCCAGCAGGCCCGGACTAACCTACAATGAGCAGTTCTTC.

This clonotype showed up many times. This chain's CDR3 is CSARAGAIDEQFF. CDR3 nucleotide sequence: TGCAGTGCTAGGGCGGGAGCGATCGATGAGCAGTTCTTC. The chain recombines TRBV20-1 with TRBJ2-1, with 7 nucleotides matching TRBD2. The V gene's germline CDR1 is DFQATT and CDR2 SNEGSKA (reference sequence). V dropped 3 bases and J dropped 8; count of bases not matched to a gene: 7. This CDR3 contains 13 residues.

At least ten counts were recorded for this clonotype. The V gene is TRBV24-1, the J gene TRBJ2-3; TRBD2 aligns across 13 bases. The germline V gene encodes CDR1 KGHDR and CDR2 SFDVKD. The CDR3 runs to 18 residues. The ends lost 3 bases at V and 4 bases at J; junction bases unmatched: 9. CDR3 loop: CATSDPRTSGRKADTQYF. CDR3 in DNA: TGTGCCACCAGTGATCCCCGGACTAGCGGGAGAAAGGCAGATACGCAGTATTTT.

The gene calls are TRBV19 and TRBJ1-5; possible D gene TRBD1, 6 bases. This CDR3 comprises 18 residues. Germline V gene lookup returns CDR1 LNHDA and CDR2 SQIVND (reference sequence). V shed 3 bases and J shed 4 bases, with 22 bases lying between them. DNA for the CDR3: TGTGCCAGTAGTATGTCTTCCGGGGGCAGCAGGGGAAATCAGCCCCAGCATTTT. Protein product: CASSMSSGGSRGNQPQHF. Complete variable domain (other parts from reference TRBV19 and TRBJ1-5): DGGITQSPKYLFRKEGQNVTLSCEQNLNHDAMYWYRQDPGQGLRLIYYSQIVNDFQKGDIAEGYSVSREKKESFPLTVTSAQKNPTAFYLCASSMSSGGSRGNQPQHFGDGTRLSIL.

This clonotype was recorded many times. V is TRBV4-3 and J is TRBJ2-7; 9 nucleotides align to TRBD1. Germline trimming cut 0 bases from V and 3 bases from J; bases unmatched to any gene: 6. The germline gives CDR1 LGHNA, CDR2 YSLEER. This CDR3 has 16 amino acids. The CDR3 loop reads CASSQDVADRGYEQYF. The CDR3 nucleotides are TGCGCCAGCAGCCAAGATGTCGCGGACAGGGGCTACGAGCAGTACTTC.

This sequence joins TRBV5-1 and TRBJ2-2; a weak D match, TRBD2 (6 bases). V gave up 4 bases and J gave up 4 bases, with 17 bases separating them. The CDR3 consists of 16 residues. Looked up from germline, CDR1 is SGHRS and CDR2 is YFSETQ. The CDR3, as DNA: TGCGCCAGCAGCGGGGCGGGACTGGCAATCACCGGGGAGCTGTTTTTT. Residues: CASSGAGLAITGELFF.